This TCR beta chain was recovered during a study of OX40 agonist ivuxolimab in advanced cancers. Overall study results and limits: Relative to CD4+, CD8+ T cells held more expanded clones on average. Partial responders at 0.1-3.0 mg/kg had among the lowest clonal expansion.

Method: immunoSEQ multiplex PCR; TCRdb's copy keeps in-frame clones and lacks some. The sample yields roughly 120,000 clones, around 89% seen once. Concerning this clone itself: Its matching antigen is unknown.

The V and J ends lost 3 bases and 11 bases respectively, with 22 bases between them. The CDR3 runs 16 residues. The germline CDR1 and CDR2 sequences are LGHNA and YSLEER. The chain uses TRBV4-3 and TRBJ1-4; D perhaps matches TRBD1 (5 bases). The sequences come from CD4+ or CD8+ T cells sorted from blood, collected in a trial of the OX40 agonist ivuxolimab. The sequence was collected from an adult with an advanced solid tumor such as melanoma, head and neck, liver or kidney cancer. The CDR3 loop is CASSQDLGPTAEKLFF. CDR3 DNA sequence: TGCGCCAGCAGCCAGGACCTGGGCCCGACAGCGGAGAAACTGTTTTTT.